A single sample is the source of the 12 T cell receptor beta chains below, sequenced in a study of immune heterogeneity within non-small cell lung tumors. Template material for each sample was around 560 ng of bulk tumor genomic DNA. Taken during surgery, several biopsies per primary tumor were spaced as far apart as possible within the tumor mass. Curative operations were performed on patients who had untreated, newly diagnosed non-small cell lung cancer. Multiplex PCR with 32 V and 13 J primers amplified TCR beta CDR3. TCRdb reprocessed the multiplex PCR reads with MiXCR, giving one entry per CDR3 protein. The sample shows some 9,800 distinct CDR3 sequences, 17% of them seen only once. Specimen: lung tumor tissue. Receptors originate from a man between 40 and 49 years old with non-small cell lung cancer.

This clonotype is labeled medium-sized (0.01 to 0.1%). The chain carries TRBV6-1 and TRBJ2-7, with D unclear. CDR3 length: 15 residues. Per germline, CDR1 MNHNS and CDR2 SASEGT. V lost 6 bases, J lost 0 bases, and 15 bases lay in between. CDR3 residues: CASSVLEPNSYEQYF. CDR3 nucleotide sequence: TGTGCCAGCAGCGTTCTAGAACCTAACTCCTACGAGCAGTACTTC.

The chain joins TRBV6-1 to TRBJ1-5, with a possible D match to TRBD1 (6 bases). V was clipped by 4 bases and J by 0 bases, with 16 bases between them. The length of the CDR3 is 17 residues. The germline CDR1 and CDR2 sequences are MNHNS and SASEGT. The CDR3 here is CASSGGRKGYSNQPQHF. In DNA form, the CDR3 reads TGTGCCAGCAGTGGGGGGCGGAAGGGGTATAGCAATCAGCCCCAGCATTTT.

This clonotype was counted many times. Here the CDR3 DNA reads TGTGCCAGCAGCCGGGTCGGCAACTCTGGGGCCAACGTCCTGACTTTC. Translating it yields CASSRVGNSGANVLTF. The V and J genes are TRBV5-5 and TRBJ2-6; no firm D call. The V end lost 4 bases, the J end lost 0 bases, and 11 bases lay between the germline ends. The length of the CDR3 is 16 residues. CDR1 and CDR2 (germline): SGHKS, YYEKEE (reference sequence). The full variable domain, in which reference TRBV5-5 and TRBJ2-6 provide the parts outside the CDR3, is DAGVTQSPTHLIKTRGQQVTLRCSPISGHKSVSWYQQVLGQGPQFIFQYYEKEERGRGNFPDRFSARQFPNYSSELNVNALLLGDSALYLCASSRVGNSGANVLTFGAGSRLTVL.

By frequency in the sample, this clonotype is medium-sized (0.01 to 0.1%). The chain recombines TRBV6-1 with TRBJ1-2; 8 bases match TRBD1. The CDR3 length is 19 residues. Losses at the gene ends were 6 bases for V and 2 bases for J; bases not matched to a gene: 20. From germline, CDR1 is MNHNS and CDR2 SASEGT. The CDR3 sequence: CASSPMALAGGLVNYGYTF. In DNA, the CDR3 is TGTGCCAGCAGCCCAATGGCTTTGGCAGGGGGCTTGGTGAACTATGGCTACACCTTC.

Notes on this clonotype: A much larger clonotype is one base distant, so this may be a read error. This chain connects TRBV9 to TRBJ2-3; possible D gene TRBD2, 7 bases. Germline lookup yields CDR1 SGDLS and CDR2 YYNGEE. This CDR3 region has 17 residues. The CDR3 here is CASGVGGGWGAADTQYF. The CDR3 nucleotides read TGTGCCAGCGGCGTAGGGGGGGGGTGGGGGGCAGCAGATACGCAGTATTTT.

Many counts were recorded for this clonotype. The chain combines TRBV7-9 with TRBJ1-3, with TRBD1 identical over 7 bases. With V trimmed by 3 bases and J by 2 bases, 4 bases remained unmatched. The CDR3 runs to 15 residues. The germline gives CDR1 SEHNR, CDR2 FQNEAQ (reference sequence). The CDR3, as DNA: TGTGCCAGCAGCTTCCCTACAGGGGCTGGAAACACCATATATTTT. Residues: CASSFPTGAGNTIYF.

The gene calls are TRBV7-2 and TRBJ2-4, with TRBD2 matching over 8 bases. Trimming removed 6 bases from V and 3 bases from J; junction bases left unmatched: 7. There are 15 residues in the CDR3. Germline V CDR1 and CDR2: SGHTA, FQGNSA. The CDR3 sequence is CASSYQAGVKNIQYF. The CDR3 DNA reads TGTGCCAGCAGTTACCAAGCGGGAGTCAAAAACATTCAGTACTTC.

At least ten counts were recorded for this clonotype. The chain is built from TRBV19 and TRBJ2-3; 7 bases fit TRBD2. Germline V gene lookup returns CDR1 LNHDA and CDR2 SQIVND (reference sequence). The V and J ends lost 8 bases and 5 bases, in that order; junction bases with no gene match: 7. The CDR3 spans 13 residues. CDR3: CASSLARGDTQYF. CDR3 nucleotide sequence: TGTGCCAGTTCACTAGCGAGGGGAGATACGCAGTATTTT.

The chain recombines TRBV5-1 with TRBJ2-2, with 9 bases lining up with TRBD1. This CDR3 has 13 amino acids. Trimming took 3 bases from V and 7 from J; bases not matched to a gene: 1. Per the germline V gene, CDR1 is SGHRS and CDR2 is YFSETQ. CDR3 coding DNA: TGCGCCAGCAGCTGGGACAGGGTCGGGGAGCTGTTTTTT. It encodes CASSWDRVGELFF.

This clonotype showed up many times. The rearrangement uses TRBV29-1 and TRBJ1-1; D may be TRBD1 (5 bases). From germline, CDR1 is SQVTM and CDR2 ANQGSEA. V was pared by 5 bases and J by 7 bases, with 8 bases between. The length of the CDR3 is 10 residues. This chain's CDR3 is CSVWDVEAFF. The CDR3 bases are TGCAGCGTTTGGGACGTTGAAGCTTTCTTT. The full variable domain, with the rest looked up from reference TRBV29-1 and TRBJ1-1, is SAVISQKPSRDICQRGTSLTIQCQVDSQVTMMFWYRQQPGQSLTLIATANQGSEATYESGFVIDKFPISRPNLTFSTLTVSNMSPEDSSIYLCSVWDVEAFFGQGTRLTVV.

This clonotype was seen a handful of times. The rearrangement uses TRBV29-1 and TRBJ2-5; D remains unclear. Germline CDR1 reads SQVTM; CDR2 reads ANQGSEA. The CDR3 is made up of 14 amino acids. V was trimmed by 1 base and J by 4 bases, leaving 13 bases between them. The CDR3 DNA reads as TGCAGCGTTGAAGGATTTTGGCGCGGAGAGACCCAGTACTTC. The encoded protein is CSVEGFWRGETQYF.

This clonotype was observed at least ten times. V usage is TRBV19 and J usage is TRBJ1-3, with TRBD1 matching 7 bases. This CDR3 is 16 amino acids long. The V gene end was trimmed by 6 bases and the J gene end by 3 bases; junction bases not matched to a gene: 11. The germline CDR1 and CDR2 sequences are LNHDA and SQIVND (reference sequence). In DNA, the CDR3 is TGTGCCAGTAGGGATTGGACAGGACACTATGGAAACACCATATATTTT. It specifies CASRDWTGHYGNTIYF.